The 3 T cell receptor beta chains below were found in one sample sequenced in a study of shared T cell receptors in the human thymus listed by TCRdb under 2021. Receptor amplification or capture employed the immunoSEQ multiplex PCR assay. In its TCRdb copy, this immuneACCESS table keeps in-frame sequences only and misses some clones. Where compared with another copy, unresolved V genes explain less than half of these, and the others have no known cause. Recorded for this sample are roughly 710,000 clones; 70% to 90% of them occurred a single time. The ten most abundant clones make up 0.0095% to 0.013% of the sample. These records were also assigned to another study, of human thymus T cells.

Input material: thymocytes. Receptors originate from a girl under three years old with a congenital heart defect. Donor details come from another sample of the same person, matched by shared clones.

The CDR3 DNA reads as TGCGCCAGCAGCGGTAGGGGTGTCACTGAAGCTTTCTTT. It encodes CASSGRGVTEAFF. The chain couples TRBV5-1 to TRBJ1-1; maybe TRBD1 (5 bases). CDR1 is SGHRS and CDR2 is YFSETQ in the germline V gene. The V gene lost 4 bases and the J gene lost 4 bases, with 11 bases spanning the gap. The CDR3 has 13 residues.

This clone was observed a few times. J is TRBJ2-1 and V is TRBV4-1; D is perhaps TRBD1 (5 bases). The CDR3 extends over 20 amino acids. The V and J ends lost 1 base and 4 bases respectively, with 26 bases between them. Germline V CDR1 and CDR2: MGHRA, YSYEKL. The CDR3 loop reads CASSQVRQPGSHPVYNEQFF. CDR3 DNA sequence: TGCGCCAGCAGCCAAGTAAGACAGCCAGGCTCCCACCCCGTGTACAATGAGCAGTTCTTC.

The rearrangement uses TRBV6-1 and TRBJ1-5; TRBD1 matches 9 bases. Germline-derived CDR1 and CDR2 are MNHNS and SASEGT. V lost 4 bases to trimming and J lost 6 bases; unmatched junction nucleotides: 4. The CDR3 extends over 14 amino acids. CDR3 region: CASSGDRDGQPQHF. CDR3 DNA: TGTGCCAGCAGTGGGGACAGGGATGGTCAGCCCCAGCATTTT.